A selection of T cell receptor beta chains follows, all from one sample in a study of cytomegalovirus exposure and HLA in healthy donors. The table came from immunoSEQ multiplex PCR; TCRdb's copy has only in-frame clones and leaves some out. Of roughly 140,000 clones in the sample, roughly 79% were seen once. The sequencing sample was made of PBMCs. The receptor set was obtained from an older woman in good health and CMV-seropositive. CDR3s include the opening cysteine and the closing phenylalanine or tryptophan. D genes are given only for firm matches. Clone sizes are given selectively: once, few, many, or a class where the clone is expanded.

j_call d_call v_call clone_size cdr3_aa cdr3_nt
TRBJ2-1 NA TRBV12-5 few CASGLGLANYNEQFF TGTGCTAGTGGTTTGGGCCTAGCGAACTACAATGAGCAGTTCTTC
TRBJ2-7 TRBD2 TRBV9 NA CASSATSGRADEQYF TGTGCCAGCAGCGCAACTAGCGGGAGGGCCGACGAGCAGTACTTC
TRBJ2-2 NA TRBV25-1 NA CASSETQDSTGELFF TGTGCCAGCAGTGAAACACAGGATAGCACCGGGGAGCTGTTTTTT
TRBJ1-1 TRBD1 TRBV6-6 once CASSSFDRGDTEAFF TGTGCCAGCAGTTCTTTCGACAGGGGGGACACTGAAGCTTTCTTT
TRBJ1-2 NA TRBV4-2 NA CASRRAELGYTF TGTGCCAGCAGGAGGGCAGAGCTTGGCTACACCTTC
TRBJ1-1 TRBD1 TRBV18 NA CASSPIRTGPVNTEAFF TGTGCCAGCTCACCGATTAGGACAGGGCCGGTGAACACTGAAGCTTTCTTT
TRBJ2-2 NA TRBV30 once CAWRTPGLSTGELFF TGTGCCTGGAGGACACCGGGACTCAGCACCGGGGAGCTGTTTTTT
TRBJ1-2 TRBD1 TRBV7-8 NA CASSPQQGSGYTF TGTGCCAGCAGCCCTCAACAGGGGTCTGGCTACACCTTC
TRBJ2-5 NA TRBV4-3 once CASSQVRVSFQETQYF TGCGCCAGCAGCCAAGTGAGAGTGAGCTTCCAAGAGACCCAGTACTTC
TRBJ2-7 TRBD2 TRBV4-2 NA CASSPRLAGGGEQYF TGTGCCAGCAGCCCCAGACTAGCGGGAGGGGGGGAGCAGTACTTC
TRBJ2-1 TRBD2 TRBV5-4 NA CASSSGLAGGLGEQFF TGTGCCAGCAGCTCCGGACTAGCGGGAGGTTTGGGTGAGCAGTTCTTC
TRBJ2-1 TRBD2 TRBV4-3 NA CASSWTSGSSYNEQFF TGCGCCAGCAGCTGGACTAGCGGGAGCTCCTACAATGAGCAGTTCTTC